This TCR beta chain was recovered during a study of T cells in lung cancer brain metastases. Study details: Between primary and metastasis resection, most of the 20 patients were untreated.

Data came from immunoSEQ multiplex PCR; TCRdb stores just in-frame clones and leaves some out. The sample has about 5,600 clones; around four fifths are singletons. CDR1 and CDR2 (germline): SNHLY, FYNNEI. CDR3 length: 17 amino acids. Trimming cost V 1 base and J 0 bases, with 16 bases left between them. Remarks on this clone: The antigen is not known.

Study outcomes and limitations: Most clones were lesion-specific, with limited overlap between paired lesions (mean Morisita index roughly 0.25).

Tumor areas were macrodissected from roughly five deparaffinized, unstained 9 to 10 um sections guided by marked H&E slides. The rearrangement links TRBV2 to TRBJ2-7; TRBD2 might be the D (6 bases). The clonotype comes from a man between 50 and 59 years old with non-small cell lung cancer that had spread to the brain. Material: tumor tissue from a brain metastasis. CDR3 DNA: TGTGCCAGCAGTGAAGGTCTTTTGGCGGGGAGCTCCTACGAGCAGTACTTC. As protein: CASSEGLLAGSSYEQYF.